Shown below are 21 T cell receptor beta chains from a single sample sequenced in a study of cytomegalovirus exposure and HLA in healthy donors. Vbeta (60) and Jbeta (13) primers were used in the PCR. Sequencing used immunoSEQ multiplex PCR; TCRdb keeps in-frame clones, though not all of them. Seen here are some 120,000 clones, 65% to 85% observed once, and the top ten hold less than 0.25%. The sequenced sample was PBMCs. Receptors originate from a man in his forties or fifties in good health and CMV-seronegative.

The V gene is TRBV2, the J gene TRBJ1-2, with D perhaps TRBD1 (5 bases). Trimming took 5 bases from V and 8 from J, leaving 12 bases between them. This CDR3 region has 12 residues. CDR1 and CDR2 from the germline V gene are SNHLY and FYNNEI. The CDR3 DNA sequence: TGTGCCAGCAGTACACGGGGGGTCGGCTACACCTTC. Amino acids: CASSTRGVGYTF.

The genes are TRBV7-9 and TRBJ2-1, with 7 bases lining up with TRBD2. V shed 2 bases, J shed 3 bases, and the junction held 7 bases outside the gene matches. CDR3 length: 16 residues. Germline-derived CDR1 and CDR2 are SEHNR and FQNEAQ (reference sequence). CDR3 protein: CASSLWSRGDYNEQFF. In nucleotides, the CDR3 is TGTGCCAGCAGCTTATGGTCCCGGGGGGACTACAATGAGCAGTTCTTC.

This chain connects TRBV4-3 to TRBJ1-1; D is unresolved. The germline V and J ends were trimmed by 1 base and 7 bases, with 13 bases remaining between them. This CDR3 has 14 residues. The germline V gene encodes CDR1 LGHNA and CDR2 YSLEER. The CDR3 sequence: CASSQGWRGFEAFF. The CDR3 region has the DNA TGCGCCAGCAGCCAAGGTTGGCGGGGATTTGAAGCTTTCTTT.

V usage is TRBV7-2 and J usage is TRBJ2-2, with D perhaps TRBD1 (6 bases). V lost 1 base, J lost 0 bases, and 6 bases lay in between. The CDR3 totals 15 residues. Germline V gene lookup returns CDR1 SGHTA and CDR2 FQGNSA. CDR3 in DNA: TGTGCCAGCAGCTTAGGGACAGCGAACACCGGGGAGCTGTTTTTT. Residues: CASSLGTANTGELFF.

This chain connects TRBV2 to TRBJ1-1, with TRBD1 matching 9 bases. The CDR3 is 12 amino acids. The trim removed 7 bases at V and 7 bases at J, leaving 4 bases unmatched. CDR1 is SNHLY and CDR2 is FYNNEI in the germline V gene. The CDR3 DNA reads TGTGCCAGCACCAAGACAGGGGGTGAAGCTTTCTTT. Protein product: CASTKTGGEAFF.

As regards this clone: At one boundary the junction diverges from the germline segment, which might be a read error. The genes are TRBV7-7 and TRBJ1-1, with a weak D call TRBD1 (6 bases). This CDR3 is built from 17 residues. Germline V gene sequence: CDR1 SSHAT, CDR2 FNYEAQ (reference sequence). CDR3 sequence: CASSLAYPQGRSTEAFF. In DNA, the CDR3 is TGTGCTAGCAGCTTAGCCTATCCACAGGGTAGGAGCACTGAAGCTTTCTTT.

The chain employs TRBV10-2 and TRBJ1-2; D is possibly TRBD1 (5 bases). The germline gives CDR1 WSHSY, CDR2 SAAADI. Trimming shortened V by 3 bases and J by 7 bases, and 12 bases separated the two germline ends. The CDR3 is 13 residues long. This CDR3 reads CASSETDNSGYTF. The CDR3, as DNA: TGCGCCAGCAGTGAAACGGACAACAGTGGCTACACCTTC.

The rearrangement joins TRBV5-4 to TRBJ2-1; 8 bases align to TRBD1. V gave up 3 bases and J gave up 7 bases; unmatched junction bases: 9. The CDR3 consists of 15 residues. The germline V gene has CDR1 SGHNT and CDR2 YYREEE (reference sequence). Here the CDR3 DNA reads TGTGCCAGCAGCTGGGGGACAGGCCTGAGTAATGAGCAGTTCTTC. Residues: CASSWGTGLSNEQFF.

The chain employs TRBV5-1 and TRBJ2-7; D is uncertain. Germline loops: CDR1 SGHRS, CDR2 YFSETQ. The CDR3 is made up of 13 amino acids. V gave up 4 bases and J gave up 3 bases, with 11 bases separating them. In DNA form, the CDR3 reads TGCGCCAGCAGCCCTGACACGTTCTACGAGCAGTACTTC. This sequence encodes CASSPDTFYEQYF.

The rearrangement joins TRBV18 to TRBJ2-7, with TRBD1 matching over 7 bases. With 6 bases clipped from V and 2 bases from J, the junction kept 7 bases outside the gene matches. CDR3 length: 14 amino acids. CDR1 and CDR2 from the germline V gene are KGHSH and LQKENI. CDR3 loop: CASSPRQGAYEQYF. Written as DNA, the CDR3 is TGTGCCAGCTCCCCGCGGCAGGGGGCCTACGAGCAGTACTTC. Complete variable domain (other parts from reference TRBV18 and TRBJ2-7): NAGVMQNPRHLVRRRGQEARLRCSPMKGHSHVYWYRQLPEEGLKFMVYLQKENIIDESGMPKERFSAEFPKEGPSILRIQQVVRGDSAAYFCASSPRQGAYEQYFGPGTRLTVT.

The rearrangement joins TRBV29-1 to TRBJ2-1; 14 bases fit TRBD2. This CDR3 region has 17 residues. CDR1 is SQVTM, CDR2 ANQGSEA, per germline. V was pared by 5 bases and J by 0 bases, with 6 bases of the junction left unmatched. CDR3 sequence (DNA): TGCAGCGTTCAGGGACTAGCGGGGGCGAGCTCCTACAATGAGCAGTTCTTC. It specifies CSVQGLAGASSYNEQFF.

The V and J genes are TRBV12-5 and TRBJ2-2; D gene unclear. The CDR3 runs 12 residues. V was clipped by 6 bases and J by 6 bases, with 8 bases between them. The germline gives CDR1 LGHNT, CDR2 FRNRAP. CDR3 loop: CASGSGAGELFF. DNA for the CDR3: TGTGCTAGTGGATCTGGAGCCGGGGAGCTGTTTTTT.

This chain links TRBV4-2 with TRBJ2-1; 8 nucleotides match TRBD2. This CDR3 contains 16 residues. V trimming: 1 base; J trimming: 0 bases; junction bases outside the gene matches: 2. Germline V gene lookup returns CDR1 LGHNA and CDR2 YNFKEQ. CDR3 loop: CASSQAGGSSYNEQFF. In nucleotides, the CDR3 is TGTGCCAGCAGCCAAGCGGGGGGGAGCTCCTACAATGAGCAGTTCTTC.

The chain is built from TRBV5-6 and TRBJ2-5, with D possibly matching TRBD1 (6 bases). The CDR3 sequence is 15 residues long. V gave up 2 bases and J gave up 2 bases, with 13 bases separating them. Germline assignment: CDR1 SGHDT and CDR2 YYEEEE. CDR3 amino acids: CASSFGTGSQETQYF. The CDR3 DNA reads TGTGCCAGCAGCTTTGGAACAGGGAGTCAAGAGACCCAGTACTTC.

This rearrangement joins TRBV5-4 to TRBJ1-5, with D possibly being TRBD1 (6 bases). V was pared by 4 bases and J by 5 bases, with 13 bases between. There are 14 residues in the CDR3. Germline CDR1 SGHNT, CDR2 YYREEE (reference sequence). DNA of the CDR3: TGTGCCAGCAGCGTACAGGGTTGGGATCAGCCCCAGCATTTT. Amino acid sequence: CASSVQGWDQPQHF.

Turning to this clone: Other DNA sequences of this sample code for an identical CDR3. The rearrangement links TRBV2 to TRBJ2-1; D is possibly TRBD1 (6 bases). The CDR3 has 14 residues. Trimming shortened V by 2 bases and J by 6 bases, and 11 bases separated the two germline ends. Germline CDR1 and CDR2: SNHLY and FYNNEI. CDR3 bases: TGTGCCAGCAGTGAACAGGGGTCTGGCAATGAGCAGTTCTTC. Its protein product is CASSEQGSGNEQFF.

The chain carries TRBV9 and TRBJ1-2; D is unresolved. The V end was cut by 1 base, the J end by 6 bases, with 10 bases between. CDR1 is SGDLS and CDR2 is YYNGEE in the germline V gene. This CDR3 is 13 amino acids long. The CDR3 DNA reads TGTGCCAGCAGCGTAACTAATGGAAATGGCTACACCTTC. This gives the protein CASSVTNGNGYTF.

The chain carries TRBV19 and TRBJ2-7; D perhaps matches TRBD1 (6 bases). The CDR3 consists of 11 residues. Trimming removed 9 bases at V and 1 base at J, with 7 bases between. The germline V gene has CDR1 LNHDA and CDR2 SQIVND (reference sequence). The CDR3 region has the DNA TGTGCCAGCCAGGGGTCCTACGAGCAGTACTTC. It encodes CASQGSYEQYF.

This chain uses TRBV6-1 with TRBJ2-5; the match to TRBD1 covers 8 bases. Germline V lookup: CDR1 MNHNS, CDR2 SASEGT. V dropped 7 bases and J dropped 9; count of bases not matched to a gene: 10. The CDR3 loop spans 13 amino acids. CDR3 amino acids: CASTAGTGIAQYF. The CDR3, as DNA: TGTGCCAGCACCGCGGGGACAGGAATTGCCCAGTACTTC.

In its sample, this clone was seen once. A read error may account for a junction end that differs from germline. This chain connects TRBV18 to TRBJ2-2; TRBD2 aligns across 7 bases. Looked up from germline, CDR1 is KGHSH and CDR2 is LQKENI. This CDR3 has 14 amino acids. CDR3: CASSPGDYTGEPFF. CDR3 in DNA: TGTGCCAGCTCACCAGGGGACTACACCGGGGAGCCGTTTTTT.

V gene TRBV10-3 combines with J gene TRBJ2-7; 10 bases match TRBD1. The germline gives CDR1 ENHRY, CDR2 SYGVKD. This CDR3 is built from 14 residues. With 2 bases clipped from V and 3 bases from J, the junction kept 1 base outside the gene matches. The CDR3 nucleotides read TGTGCCATCAGTGAGGGGGACAGGGGCTACGAGCAGTACTTC. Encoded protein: CAISEGDRGYEQYF.